These T cell receptor beta chains were read from a single sample in a study of blood T cell repertoires in COVID-19. Some clones are missing from TCRdb's copy, which holds only in-frame ones; the method was immunoSEQ multiplex PCR. The repertoire has 200,000 or so clones, 85% to 90% of them found once; the top ten carry approximately 2.1%. Sequenced: PBMCs or T cells enriched from blood (not recorded which). Receptors originate from a woman aged 40 to 55 with acute COVID-19. Each CDR3 is given with its conserved first and last residue. The D gene is left open where the match is weak. Expanded clones are given a class, and other clones once, few, many or no size at all.

V gene: TRBV7-2; J gene: TRBJ1-2; D gene: NA; clone size: few; CDR3 protein: CASSKQQGEGYTF; CDR3 DNA: TGTGCCAGCAGCAAACAACAGGGTGAGGGCTACACCTTC
V gene: TRBV7-9; J gene: TRBJ2-7; D gene: NA; clone size: NA; CDR3 protein: CASSISGEQYF; CDR3 DNA: TGTGCCAGCAGCATCAGCGGTGAGCAGTACTTC
V gene: TRBV28; J gene: TRBJ1-1; D gene: NA; clone size: NA; CDR3 protein: CASSLPNINTEAFF; CDR3 DNA: TGTGCCAGCAGCCTTCCAAACATCAACACTGAAGCTTTCTTT
V gene: TRBV10-3; J gene: TRBJ2-5; D gene: TRBD2; clone size: few; CDR3 protein: CAISERLAGVGTQYF; CDR3 DNA: TGTGCCATCAGTGAGAGACTAGCGGGGGTGGGGACCCAGTACTTC
V gene: TRBV20-1; J gene: TRBJ2-7; D gene: NA; clone size: NA; CDR3 protein: CSASITDRGVEQYF; CDR3 DNA: TGCAGTGCTAGTATTACCGATAGGGGCGTCGAGCAGTACTTC
V gene: TRBV24-1; J gene: TRBJ2-7; D gene: NA; clone size: few; CDR3 protein: CATSDFGSSYEQYF; CDR3 DNA: TGTGCCACCAGTGATTTCGGGAGCTCCTACGAGCAGTACTTC
V gene: TRBV11-3; J gene: TRBJ2-7; D gene: NA; clone size: NA; CDR3 protein: CACLRAGPSYEQYF; CDR3 DNA: TGTGCCTGCCTCAGGGCAGGTCCTTCCTACGAGCAGTACTTC
V gene: TRBV2; J gene: TRBJ1-4; D gene: NA; clone size: once; CDR3 protein: CASSEALRGGQKLFF; CDR3 DNA: TGTGCCAGCAGTGAAGCGCTTCGGGGGGGGCAAAAACTGTTTTTT
V gene: TRBV5-8; J gene: TRBJ1-5; D gene: NA; clone size: NA; CDR3 protein: CASSLAGGNQPQHF; CDR3 DNA: TGTGCCAGCAGCTTGGCAGGGGGCAATCAGCCCCAGCATTTT
V gene: TRBV18; J gene: TRBJ1-2; D gene: TRBD1; clone size: NA; CDR3 protein: CASSPGTGSYGYTF; CDR3 DNA: TGTGCCAGCTCACCTGGGACAGGGTCCTATGGCTACACCTTC
V gene: TRBV19; J gene: TRBJ2-7; D gene: NA; clone size: once; CDR3 protein: CASSNGDRWASYEQYF; CDR3 DNA: TGTGCCAGTAGTAACGGAGACAGGTGGGCCTCCTACGAGCAGTACTTC
V gene: TRBV7-8; J gene: TRBJ2-1; D gene: TRBD2; clone size: NA; CDR3 protein: CASSLFGLAGATQSYNEQFF; CDR3 DNA: TGTGCCAGCAGCTTATTCGGACTAGCGGGAGCAACTCAAAGCTACAATGAGCAGTTCTTC
V gene: TRBV28; J gene: TRBJ2-7; D gene: NA; clone size: NA; CDR3 protein: CASSFEPSSSYEQYF; CDR3 DNA: TGTGCCAGCAGTTTTGAGCCTTCGAGCTCCTACGAGCAGTACTTC
V gene: TRBV10-3; J gene: TRBJ2-7; D gene: TRBD2; clone size: NA; CDR3 protein: CAISELLAGNYEQYF; CDR3 DNA: TGTGCCATCAGTGAGTTGCTAGCGGGAAACTACGAGCAGTACTTC
V gene: TRBV5-4; J gene: TRBJ1-1; D gene: TRBD1; clone size: NA; CDR3 protein: CASATGVDTEAFF; CDR3 DNA: TGTGCCAGTGCGACAGGGGTAGACACTGAAGCTTTCTTT
V gene: TRBV12-5; J gene: TRBJ2-6; D gene: NA; clone size: NA; CDR3 protein: CASGPGQHSGANVLTF; CDR3 DNA: TGTGCTAGTGGCCCGGGACAACATTCTGGGGCCAACGTCCTGACTTTC
V gene: TRBV19; J gene: TRBJ1-4; D gene: TRBD1; clone size: NA; CDR3 protein: CASSTHAGGGDEKLFF; CDR3 DNA: TGTGCCAGTAGTACCCACGCAGGGGGCGGGGATGAAAAACTGTTTTTT
V gene: TRBV6-5; J gene: TRBJ1-2; D gene: TRBD1; clone size: NA; CDR3 protein: CASSTRDRGSYGYTF; CDR3 DNA: TGTGCCAGCAGTACACGGGACAGGGGTAGCTATGGCTACACCTTC
V gene: TRBV12-5; J gene: TRBJ1-1; D gene: NA; clone size: few; CDR3 protein: CASGLNDRAPAFF; CDR3 DNA: TGTGCTAGTGGTTTGAACGACAGAGCCCCGGCTTTCTTT
V gene: TRBV5-4; J gene: TRBJ2-3; D gene: NA; clone size: NA; CDR3 protein: CASSLVQTSTDTQYF; CDR3 DNA: TGTGCCAGCAGCTTGGTCCAGACTAGCACAGATACGCAGTATTTT
V gene: TRBV2; J gene: TRBJ2-3; D gene: NA; clone size: NA; CDR3 protein: CASIEGGGRWNTDTQYF; CDR3 DNA: TGTGCCAGCATTGAAGGGGGGGGCCGTTGGAACACAGATACGCAGTATTTT
V gene: TRBV15; J gene: TRBJ2-5; D gene: NA; clone size: NA; CDR3 protein: CATSRDRAQETQYF; CDR3 DNA: TGTGCCACCAGCAGAGACAGGGCCCAAGAGACCCAGTACTTC
V gene: TRBV6-1; J gene: TRBJ1-5; D gene: NA; clone size: NA; CDR3 protein: CASSEKGRGRFSNQPQHF; CDR3 DNA: TGTGCCAGCAGTGAAAAGGGGAGGGGTCGGTTTAGCAATCAGCCCCAGCATTTT
V gene: TRBV30; J gene: TRBJ2-7; D gene: NA; clone size: NA; CDR3 protein: CAWSVRLHPSRAYEQYF; CDR3 DNA: TGTGCCTGGAGTGTACGTCTCCATCCAAGCCGGGCCTACGAGCAGTACTTC
V gene: TRBV20-1; J gene: TRBJ1-2; D gene: TRBD1; clone size: NA; CDR3 protein: CSAVRQGGYTF; CDR3 DNA: TGCAGTGCTGTAAGACAGGGAGGCTACACCTTC
V gene: TRBV4-2; J gene: TRBJ1-4; D gene: NA; clone size: NA; CDR3 protein: CASSQELGYEKLFF; CDR3 DNA: TGTGCCAGCAGCCAAGAGTTGGGCTATGAAAAACTGTTTTTT
V gene: TRBV2; J gene: TRBJ1-5; D gene: TRBD1; clone size: once; CDR3 protein: CASIRDRENQPQHF; CDR3 DNA: TGTGCCTCCATCCGGGACAGGGAAAACCAGCCCCAGCATTTT
V gene: TRBV4-1; J gene: TRBJ1-2; D gene: NA; clone size: NA; CDR3 protein: CASSPGVAPNYGYTF; CDR3 DNA: TGCGCCAGCAGCCCGGGAGTGGCCCCTAACTATGGCTACACCTTC
V gene: TRBV30; J gene: TRBJ1-2; D gene: NA; clone size: NA; CDR3 protein: CAWSVLQGVTGYTF; CDR3 DNA: TGTGCCTGGAGTGTACTTCAGGGCGTAACTGGCTACACCTTC
V gene: TRBV7-6; J gene: TRBJ2-2; D gene: TRBD2; clone size: few; CDR3 protein: CASSFPGLAGANTGELFF; CDR3 DNA: TGTGCCAGCAGCTTTCCGGGACTAGCGGGGGCGAACACCGGGGAGCTGTTTTTT
V gene: TRBV27; J gene: TRBJ1-1; D gene: NA; clone size: NA; CDR3 protein: CASSEVRNTEAFF; CDR3 DNA: TGTGCCAGCAGTGAGGTGCGGAACACTGAAGCTTTCTTT
V gene: TRBV2; J gene: TRBJ1-5; D gene: NA; clone size: NA; CDR3 protein: CASSEGRDQPQHF; CDR3 DNA: TGTGCCAGCAGTGAGGGCAGGGATCAGCCCCAGCATTTT
V gene: TRBV5-1; J gene: TRBJ1-1; D gene: NA; clone size: NA; CDR3 protein: CASSPGPGDTEAFF; CDR3 DNA: TGCGCCAGCAGCCCAGGTCCGGGGGACACTGAAGCTTTCTTT
V gene: TRBV29-1; J gene: TRBJ1-1; D gene: NA; clone size: NA; CDR3 protein: CSVVRENRDTEAFF; CDR3 DNA: TGCAGCGTTGTCAGGGAAAATAGGGACACTGAAGCTTTCTTT
V gene: TRBV5-1; J gene: TRBJ2-6; D gene: NA; clone size: once; CDR3 protein: CASSLTGLGANVLTF; CDR3 DNA: TGCGCCAGCAGCCTCACAGGGCTAGGGGCCAACGTCCTGACTTTC